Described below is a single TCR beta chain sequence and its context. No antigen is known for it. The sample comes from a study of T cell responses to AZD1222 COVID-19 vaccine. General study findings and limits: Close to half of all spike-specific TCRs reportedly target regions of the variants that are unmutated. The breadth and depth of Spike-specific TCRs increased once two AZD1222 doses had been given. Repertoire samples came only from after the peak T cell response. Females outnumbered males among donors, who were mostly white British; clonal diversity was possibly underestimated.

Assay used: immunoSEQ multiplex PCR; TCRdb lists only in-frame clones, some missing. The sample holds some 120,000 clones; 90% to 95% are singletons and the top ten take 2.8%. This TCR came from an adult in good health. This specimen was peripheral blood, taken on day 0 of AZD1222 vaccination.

The CDR3 is CASSLRRPQETQYF. CDR3 DNA sequence: TGTGCCAGCAGCTTACGCAGGCCTCAAGAGACCCAGTACTTC. V gene TRBV7-3 combines with J gene TRBJ2-5, with D unresolved. CDR3 length equals 14 residues. Germline loops: CDR1 SGHTA, CDR2 FQGTGA. V was cut by 2 bases and J by 2 bases, with 9 bases left in between.